The 14 T cell receptor beta chains given below trace back to one sample, sequenced in a study of neurological immune-mediated disorders. TCRdb recomputed calls from the 5' RACE reads with MiXCR, one row per CDR3 protein. The profile shows 40,000 to 60,000 distinct CDR3 sequences, approximately 3.5% of them singletons. Sequencing was performed on PBMCs. These TCRs come from a man aged 40-55 years with multiple sclerosis.

This clonotype was observed a few times. Possible read error: a much larger clone is one base away. The chain employs TRBV12-3 or TRBV12-4 and TRBJ2-3; unclear D gene. CDR3 length equals 12 residues. The CDR3 is CVVATSTDTQYF. The CDR3 bases are TGTGTTGTGGCCACTAGCACAGATACGCAGTATTTT.

Regarding this clonotype: This may stem from a read error, because a much larger clone lies one nucleotide away. V and J are TRBV5-1 and TRBJ1-6; 7 bases map to TRBD1. The length of the CDR3 is 12 residues. Germline values: CDR1 SGHRS, CDR2 YFSETQ. V shed 7 bases and J 17 bases; nucleotides not matched to a gene: 12. The CDR3 DNA follows: TGCGCCAGCGGCGAAACGGGACAGCCAGTCCACTTT. As protein: CASGETGQPVHF.

In its sample, this clonotype was seen many times. A read error may explain this, as a much larger clone is one base away. V gene TRBV12-3 or TRBV12-4 combines with J gene TRBJ2-4; no reliable D call. Trimming left V 3 bases short and J 10 bases short, with 16 bases between. This CDR3 has 14 amino acids. CDR3 loop: CASSLFGRGKIQYF. The CDR3 nucleotides are TGTGCCAGCAGTTTGTTTGGGCGAGGAAAAATTCAGTACTTC.

At least ten counts were recorded for this clonotype. This chain joins TRBV27 and TRBJ1-2; TRBD1 is a possible D gene (5 bases). From germline, CDR1 is MNHEY and CDR2 SMNVEV (reference sequence). This CDR3 is 16 amino acids long. Trimming took 11 bases from V and 1 from J, leaving 23 bases between them. CDR3 region: CASAVGQGAYNYGYTF. CDR3 nucleotide sequence: TGTGCCTCAGCAGTGGGGCAAGGGGCCTATAACTATGGCTACACCTTC.

This clonotype was detected many times. V gene TRBV4-1 combines with J gene TRBJ2-7; 8 nucleotides line up with TRBD1. This CDR3 comprises 17 residues. Per germline, CDR1 MGHRA and CDR2 YSYEKL. V lost 2 bases and J lost 2; bases outside the gene matches: 11. DNA of the CDR3: TGCGCCAGCAGCCAAAACGCCGGACAGGGCACTCCCTACGAGCAGTACTTC. Translating it yields CASSQNAGQGTPYEQYF.

This chain joins TRBV7-3 and TRBJ2-1; 7 bases are shared with TRBD2. The J segment lost 5 bases and the V segment lost 0 bases, leaving 10 bases of the junction unmatched. The CDR3 totals 17 residues. The germline V gene encodes CDR1 SGHTA and CDR2 FQGTGA. In DNA form, the CDR3 reads TGTGCCAGCAGCTTAACGTCGGGGGGTCGAACAGACAATGAGCAGTTCTTC. Encoded protein: CASSLTSGGRTDNEQFF.

This clonotype was seen at least ten times. An end of the junction does not agree with germline; a read error may underlie this. The gene calls are TRBV12-3 or TRBV12-4 and TRBJ1-5, with D tentatively TRBD1 (5 bases). The CDR3 has 13 residues. The CDR3 DNA reads as TGTGCCAGCAGTTTGGTCAGGGACCAGCCCCAGAATTTT. Translation: CASSLVRDQPQNF.

Many counts were recorded for this clonotype. This chain joins TRBV5-1 and TRBJ1-5; 7 bases map to TRBD1. Germline V CDR1 and CDR2: SGHRS, YFSETQ. The V segment lost 1 base and the J segment 4 bases; nucleotides outside the gene matches: 5. This CDR3 is built from 15 residues. This CDR3 is CASSLTGQLNQPQHF. The CDR3 DNA follows: TGCGCCAGCAGCTTGACGGGACAGCTTAATCAGCCCCAGCATTTT.

This clonotype came up many times. Written as DNA, the CDR3 is TGTGCCAGCAGCTTATCCAGGGAGAGCTGGGCTTTCTTT. Amino acids: CASSLSRESWAFF. The chain combines TRBV7-9 with TRBJ1-1, with a tentative D call TRBD1 (5 bases). This CDR3 is built from 13 residues. The V and J ends lost 2 bases and 11 bases respectively, with 15 bases between them. Germline assignment: CDR1 SEHNR and CDR2 FQNEAQ (reference sequence).

The chain is built from TRBV20-1 and TRBJ2-3; D is perhaps TRBD2 (6 bases). The CDR3 covers 14 residues. Trimming took 6 bases from V and 0 from J, leaving 13 bases between them. Looked up from germline, CDR1 is DFQATT and CDR2 is SNEGSKA (reference sequence). CDR3 coding DNA: TGCAGTGCGGGGCGGGGTCTAAGCACAGATACGCAGTATTTT. It yields the protein CSAGRGLSTDTQYF.

The table lists this clonotype with many counts. The chain has TRBV12-3 or TRBV12-4 and TRBJ2-5; 8 nucleotides line up with TRBD2. The CDR3 covers 19 residues. The V and J ends lost 3 bases and 5 bases, in that order; junction bases with no gene match: 20. As DNA, the CDR3 is TGTGCCAGCAGTTTGCATGCGGCGGCGGGGGGCCCAAATGTGGAGACCCAGTACTTC. Protein sequence: CASSLHAAAGGPNVETQYF.

This clonotype was observed at least ten times. The V and J genes are TRBV7-9 and TRBJ1-2; D is unclear. Trimming left V 1 base short and J 4 bases short, with 16 bases between. This CDR3 has 16 residues. Germline CDR1 is SEHNR and CDR2 is FQNEAQ (reference sequence). DNA for the CDR3: TGTGCCAGCAGCTTAGTCGGCGGCGATACCCTCTATGGCTACACCTTC. Amino acid sequence: CASSLVGGDTLYGYTF.

This clonotype was seen repeatedly, ten times or more. A read error is possible here, since a much larger clone lies one base away. The rearrangement uses TRBV7-2 and TRBJ1-2, with D hard to call. The CDR3 has 13 amino acids. The V gene's germline CDR1 is SGHTA and CDR2 FQGNSA. V was cut by 5 bases and J by 0 bases, with 7 bases left in between. The CDR3 sequence is CASSLNANYGYTF. Here the CDR3 DNA reads TGTGCCAGCAGCCTCAACGCTAACTATGGCTACACCTTC.

This clonotype was counted many times. The chain uses TRBV5-6 and TRBJ1-5; TRBD1 aligns across 7 bases. The V gene's germline CDR1 is SGHDT and CDR2 YYEEEE. V lost 4 bases and J lost 5; bases outside the gene matches: 6. This CDR3 spans 14 amino acids. Here the CDR3 reads CASSHPGQDQPQHF. CDR3 coding DNA: TGTGCCAGCAGCCATCCCGGACAGGATCAGCCCCAGCATTTT.